The rows below give T cell receptor beta chains drawn from one sample of a study of blood T cell repertoires in COVID-19. Method: immunoSEQ multiplex PCR; TCRdb's copy keeps in-frame clones and lacks some. Of more than 95,000 clones detected, 85% to 90% appear once; the ten largest clones hold around 16%. The sequencing sample was made of peripheral blood. These receptors all stem from a middle-aged man with acute or convalescent COVID-19. Both conserved end residues are part of each CDR3. The D gene is left open where the match is weak. Some rows mark clone size as missing; the rest say once, few, many or name a class of expanded clone.

clone_size: once
d_call: TRBD1
v_call: TRBV6-6
j_call: TRBJ2-1
cdr3_nt: TGTGCCAGCACCCTCTTGACAGGGTCGGGTGAGCAGTTCTTC
cdr3_aa: CASTLLTGSGEQFF

clone_size: -
d_call: -
v_call: TRBV24-1
j_call: TRBJ2-2
cdr3_nt: TGTGCCACCAGTGATTTGCCGGGGCCGGGGGGCAACACCGGGGAGCTGTTTTTT
cdr3_aa: CATSDLPGPGGNTGELFF

clone_size: -
d_call: TRBD1
v_call: TRBV24-1
j_call: TRBJ2-7
cdr3_nt: TGTGCCACCAGTGATTCGGGACAGGGGGCTCAGGAGCAGTACTTC
cdr3_aa: CATSDSGQGAQEQYF

clone_size: once
d_call: TRBD2
v_call: TRBV3-1/TRBV3-2
j_call: TRBJ2-2
cdr3_nt: TGTGCCAGCAGCCGCCAATCCGGGACTAGCGGCTCCGGGGAGCTGTTTTTT
cdr3_aa: CASSRQSGTSGSGELFF

clone_size: -
d_call: -
v_call: TRBV12-3/TRBV12-4
j_call: TRBJ1-1
cdr3_nt: TGTGCCAGCAGTTTCGGCGGGGGTACTGAAGCTTTCTTT
cdr3_aa: CASSFGGGTEAFF

clone_size: -
d_call: -
v_call: TRBV7-2
j_call: TRBJ2-7
cdr3_nt: TGTGCCAGCAGCTTAGCGGGGGCGCAGTACGAGCAGTACTTC
cdr3_aa: CASSLAGAQYEQYF

clone_size: -
d_call: TRBD1
v_call: TRBV29-1
j_call: TRBJ2-1
cdr3_nt: TGCAGCGTTGTTCACGTCCCGGTGTCCCCCTCGGAAAGACAGGGGCATGAGCAGTTCTTC
cdr3_aa: CSVVHVPVSPSERQGHEQFF

clone_size: -
d_call: -
v_call: TRBV28
j_call: TRBJ1-5
cdr3_nt: TGTGCCAGCAGTTTTAGAGGATCCCCGCATTTT
cdr3_aa: CASSFRGSPHF

clone_size: -
d_call: TRBD2
v_call: TRBV5-1
j_call: TRBJ2-1
cdr3_nt: TGCGCCAGCAGCTTGGCACTAGCGGGGTCGAATGAGCAGTTCTTC
cdr3_aa: CASSLALAGSNEQFF

clone_size: -
d_call: -
v_call: TRBV27
j_call: TRBJ1-2
cdr3_nt: TGTGCCAGCAGCTCCAAAGAGGGCTACACCTTC
cdr3_aa: CASSSKEGYTF

clone_size: -
d_call: -
v_call: TRBV19
j_call: TRBJ1-2
cdr3_nt: TGTGCCAGTAGTACCCGGACAGCTTATGGCTACACCTTC
cdr3_aa: CASSTRTAYGYTF

clone_size: -
d_call: TRBD1
v_call: TRBV10-1
j_call: TRBJ2-7
cdr3_nt: TGCGCCAGTTCTTCAGGGGGCATCTCCTACGAGCAGTACTTC
cdr3_aa: CASSSGGISYEQYF

clone_size: -
d_call: -
v_call: TRBV12-3/TRBV12-4
j_call: TRBJ2-7
cdr3_nt: TGTGCCAGCAGTCGTAGCCAACCCTACGAGCAGTACTTC
cdr3_aa: CASSRSQPYEQYF

clone_size: -
d_call: TRBD1
v_call: TRBV28
j_call: TRBJ1-5
cdr3_nt: TGTGCCAGCAGTTTAAGGGGACAGGCGGTAAATCAGCCCCAGCATTTT
cdr3_aa: CASSLRGQAVNQPQHF

clone_size: -
d_call: -
v_call: TRBV6-5
j_call: TRBJ2-1
cdr3_nt: TGTGCCAGCAGTTACGGAGGGCCGAGTGAGCAGTTCTTC
cdr3_aa: CASSYGGPSEQFF

clone_size: -
d_call: TRBD1
v_call: TRBV7-9
j_call: TRBJ2-7
cdr3_nt: TGTGCCAGCAGCACAGGTCCCGGGACAGGGGGATCCTACGAGCAGTACTTC
cdr3_aa: CASSTGPGTGGSYEQYF

clone_size: -
d_call: -
v_call: TRBV5-4
j_call: TRBJ2-7
cdr3_nt: TGTGCCAGCAGCCCGGCGGGGCACCCGAGTGAGCAGTACTTC
cdr3_aa: CASSPAGHPSEQYF

clone_size: -
d_call: -
v_call: TRBV10-2
j_call: TRBJ2-5
cdr3_nt: TGCGCCAGCAGTCAGGGGTGGCAGACCCAGTACTTC
cdr3_aa: CASSQGWQTQYF

clone_size: -
d_call: TRBD2
v_call: TRBV4-2
j_call: TRBJ2-3
cdr3_nt: TGTGCCAGCAGCCAGACCCCTAGCGGGGGGGGATCTAGCACAGATACGCAGTATTTT
cdr3_aa: CASSQTPSGGGSSTDTQYF

clone_size: -
d_call: -
v_call: TRBV19
j_call: TRBJ1-5
cdr3_nt: TGTGCCAGTAGTCCACGGACGGGGGGAGGTAATCAGCCCCAGCATTTT
cdr3_aa: CASSPRTGGGNQPQHF

clone_size: -
d_call: -
v_call: TRBV6-5
j_call: TRBJ2-7
cdr3_nt: TGTGCCAGCAGTTCTACTAGCTACCCCTACGAGCAGTACTTC
cdr3_aa: CASSSTSYPYEQYF

clone_size: few
d_call: TRBD2
v_call: TRBV11-2
j_call: TRBJ2-1
cdr3_nt: TGTGCCAGCAGCGCCAAAATAGGGGGGGGACTAGCGGTTTGGAATGAGCAGTTCTTC
cdr3_aa: CASSAKIGGGLAVWNEQFF

clone_size: -
d_call: TRBD2
v_call: TRBV3-1/TRBV3-2
j_call: TRBJ2-1
cdr3_nt: TGTGCCAGCAGCCAAGGCGGGAGCTCCTACAATGAGCAGTTCTTC
cdr3_aa: CASSQGGSSYNEQFF

clone_size: -
d_call: TRBD1
v_call: TRBV28
j_call: TRBJ2-5
cdr3_nt: TGTGCCAGCGCAAGCGCAGGGGGATGGGAGACCCAGTACTTC
cdr3_aa: CASASAGGWETQYF

clone_size: once
d_call: TRBD2
v_call: TRBV6-5
j_call: TRBJ2-1
cdr3_nt: TGTGCCAGCAGGAGACTAGCGGGACTCTATGAGCAGTTCTTC
cdr3_aa: CASRRLAGLYEQFF

clone_size: -
d_call: -
v_call: TRBV9
j_call: TRBJ1-3
cdr3_nt: TGTGCCAGCAGCCCCGAATTGGGGCTCGGAAACACCATATATTTT
cdr3_aa: CASSPELGLGNTIYF

clone_size: -
d_call: TRBD1
v_call: TRBV9
j_call: TRBJ2-2
cdr3_nt: TGTGCCAGCAGCGTATCGAGCACAGGGGGAAGCGGTCGGCATTACACCGGGGAGCTGTTTTTT
cdr3_aa: CASSVSSTGGSGRHYTGELFF

clone_size: -
d_call: TRBD1
v_call: TRBV5-5
j_call: TRBJ2-3
cdr3_nt: TGTGCCAGCAAACAGGGGGCGACAGATACGCAGTATTTT
cdr3_aa: CASKQGATDTQYF

clone_size: -
d_call: TRBD2
v_call: TRBV11-2
j_call: TRBJ2-1
cdr3_nt: TGTGCCAGCAGCTTCCGACCCGGGACTAGCGAGTACAATGAGCAGTTCTTC
cdr3_aa: CASSFRPGTSEYNEQFF

clone_size: -
d_call: TRBD1
v_call: TRBV5-6
j_call: TRBJ2-4
cdr3_nt: TGTGCCAGCAGGTCGACAGGGTGGGCCAAAAACATTCAGTACTTC
cdr3_aa: CASRSTGWAKNIQYF

clone_size: -
d_call: TRBD1
v_call: TRBV2
j_call: TRBJ2-2
cdr3_nt: TGTGCCAGCCAGACAGGGGCCACCGGGGAGCTGTTTTTT
cdr3_aa: CASQTGATGELFF

clone_size: -
d_call: TRBD1
v_call: TRBV3-1/TRBV3-2
j_call: TRBJ1-4
cdr3_nt: TGTGCCAGCAGCCGACAGGGCCCCTTGGTTGCACTGTTTTTT
cdr3_aa: CASSRQGPLVALFF

clone_size: once
d_call: TRBD1
v_call: TRBV18
j_call: TRBJ1-5
cdr3_nt: TGTGCCAGCCCCCAGGGGGCGAATCAGCCCCAGCATTTT
cdr3_aa: CASPQGANQPQHF

clone_size: -
d_call: -
v_call: TRBV6-1
j_call: TRBJ2-7
cdr3_nt: TGTGCCAGCAGTGAAGCACGGAACGGGGAGCAGTACTTC
cdr3_aa: CASSEARNGEQYF

clone_size: once
d_call: -
v_call: TRBV9
j_call: TRBJ2-1
cdr3_nt: TGTGCCAGCAGCCTACGCGGGGTGGGAAGCTCCTACAATGAGCAGTTCTTC
cdr3_aa: CASSLRGVGSSYNEQFF

clone_size: -
d_call: -
v_call: TRBV10-1
j_call: TRBJ2-7
cdr3_nt: TGCGCCAGCAGACAGGGTGGAAGATACGAGCAGTACTTC
cdr3_aa: CASRQGGRYEQYF

clone_size: -
d_call: TRBD1
v_call: TRBV6-5
j_call: TRBJ2-1
cdr3_nt: TGTGCCAGCAGTCCGACTTTGCAGGGGGCGGCGTTCTTC
cdr3_aa: CASSPTLQGAAFF

clone_size: -
d_call: -
v_call: TRBV14
j_call: TRBJ1-4
cdr3_nt: TGTGCCAGCAGCCAACGCGGGGAAAAACTGTTTTTT
cdr3_aa: CASSQRGEKLFF

clone_size: -
d_call: -
v_call: TRBV28
j_call: TRBJ1-4
cdr3_nt: TGTGCCAGCAGCTCCGACCAACAGGGTGAAAAACTGTTTTTT
cdr3_aa: CASSSDQQGEKLFF

clone_size: -
d_call: -
v_call: TRBV25-1
j_call: TRBJ1-1
cdr3_nt: TGTGCCAGCAGTGGTCGACGAGGACAGATGAACACTGAAGCTTTCTTT
cdr3_aa: CASSGRRGQMNTEAFF

clone_size: -
d_call: -
v_call: TRBV11-3
j_call: TRBJ2-5
cdr3_nt: TGTGCCAGCAGCTCAGCCAGCGGCCATGGGGAGACCCAGTACTTC
cdr3_aa: CASSSASGHGETQYF

clone_size: -
d_call: TRBD2
v_call: TRBV7-2
j_call: TRBJ2-5
cdr3_nt: TGTGCCAGCAGTGCTGCCGGGACTAGCGGCCAAGAGACCCAGTACTTC
cdr3_aa: CASSAAGTSGQETQYF

clone_size: -
d_call: -
v_call: TRBV7-9
j_call: TRBJ2-7
cdr3_nt: TGTGCCAGCAGCTTACTAGGCGAAACCTACGAGCAGTACTTC
cdr3_aa: CASSLLGETYEQYF

clone_size: -
d_call: TRBD1
v_call: TRBV28
j_call: TRBJ2-7
cdr3_nt: TGTGCCAGCTGCTGGGACAGATCCTACGAGCAGTACTTC
cdr3_aa: CASCWDRSYEQYF

clone_size: -
d_call: -
v_call: TRBV4-2
j_call: TRBJ2-4
cdr3_nt: TGTGCCAGCAGCCAAGGTTTCGCGGGCGAAAAAAACATTCAGTACTTC
cdr3_aa: CASSQGFAGEKNIQYF

clone_size: few
d_call: TRBD1
v_call: TRBV24-1
j_call: TRBJ2-5
cdr3_nt: TGTGCCACCAGCCCAGGACAGGATCAGACCCAGTACTTC
cdr3_aa: CATSPGQDQTQYF

clone_size: -
d_call: TRBD2
v_call: TRBV5-4
j_call: TRBJ2-3
cdr3_nt: TGTGCCAGCAGCCCGGGGGGACTAGCGGGAAGCACAGATACGCAGTATTTT
cdr3_aa: CASSPGGLAGSTDTQYF

clone_size: -
d_call: TRBD2
v_call: TRBV2
j_call: TRBJ2-1
cdr3_nt: TGTGCCAGCTTAAGTCGGCTAGCGGTCAACAATGAGCAGTTCTTC
cdr3_aa: CASLSRLAVNNEQFF

clone_size: -
d_call: -
v_call: TRBV19
j_call: TRBJ2-3
cdr3_nt: TGTGCCAGTAGTGACTACCGACTCACAGATACGCAGTATTTT
cdr3_aa: CASSDYRLTDTQYF

clone_size: -
d_call: -
v_call: TRBV12-3/TRBV12-4
j_call: TRBJ2-5
cdr3_nt: TGTGCCAGCAGTTTAAGGGGGGGTGGGACCCAGTACTTC
cdr3_aa: CASSLRGGGTQYF

clone_size: -
d_call: TRBD2
v_call: TRBV5-1
j_call: TRBJ2-7
cdr3_nt: TGCGCCAGCAGCTTGGAGCAGCGGGAGAGCTCCTACGAGCAGTACTTC
cdr3_aa: CASSLEQRESSYEQYF

clone_size: few
d_call: -
v_call: TRBV29-1
j_call: TRBJ2-7
cdr3_nt: TGCAGCGTTGAGACAAGCGGTGGGGAGCAGTACTTC
cdr3_aa: CSVETSGGEQYF

clone_size: -
d_call: TRBD2
v_call: TRBV5-1
j_call: TRBJ2-5
cdr3_nt: TGCGCCAGCAGCTCCGGGACTAGCGGGGGGCAAGAGACCCAGTACTTC
cdr3_aa: CASSSGTSGGQETQYF